One sample yielded the 8 T cell receptor beta chains listed below, sequenced in a study of CD8+ T cells in alopecia areata. After isolation, RNA underwent reverse transcription to generate cDNA as the sequencing template. Profiled with immunoSEQ multiplex PCR; TCRdb holds only in-frame clones, not every one. Altogether under 150,000 clones are present, around two thirds being singletons, with the ten largest covering 36%. The specimen was CD8+ T cells sorted from blood. The receptors derive from a human donor in good health.

V usage is TRBV6-5 and J usage is TRBJ2-1, with 7 bases identical to TRBD1. CDR1 MNHEY and CDR2 SVGAGI come from the germline V gene. The CDR3 sequence is 16 residues long. V trimming: 3 bases; J trimming: 8 bases; junction bases outside the gene matches: 13. The CDR3: CASSYYSGTVSDEQFF. CDR3 DNA: TGTGCCAGCAGTTATTATTCCGGGACAGTGTCGGATGAGCAGTTCTTC.

This rearrangement joins TRBV13 to TRBJ2-5; 9 bases agree with TRBD2. The junction had 9 bases not matched to a gene; V was cut back by 2 bases and J by 5 bases. The CDR3 runs 16 residues. Germline V gives CDR1 PRHDT, CDR2 FYEKMQ (reference sequence). The CDR3 spells CASSLRREGLGETQYF. CDR3 in DNA: TGTGCCAGCAGCTTAAGGCGGGAGGGCCTTGGGGAGACCCAGTACTTC.

This clone showed up just a few times. The rearrangement joins TRBV6-6 to TRBJ2-3; 13 bases are shared with TRBD2. The trim removed 10 bases at V and 0 bases at J, leaving 4 bases unmatched. Germline V gene data show CDR1 as MNHNY and CDR2 as SVGAGI (reference sequence). The CDR3 is 15 residues long. CDR3 residues: CATGTSGISTDTQYF. DNA for the CDR3: TGTGCCACCGGGACTAGCGGGATTAGCACAGATACGCAGTATTTT.

The chain has TRBV6-5 and TRBJ1-2; tentatively, D is TRBD1 (6 bases). This CDR3 region has 12 residues. The V end lost 5 bases, the J end lost 6 bases, and 10 bases lay between the germline ends. CDR1 and CDR2 from the germline V gene are MNHEY and SVGAGI. The CDR3 protein is CASSETGDGYTF. For the CDR3, the DNA is TGTGCCAGCAGTGAGACAGGAGATGGCTACACCTTC.

The chain links TRBV7-9 to TRBJ2-7; TRBD2 aligns across 7 bases. V dropped 6 bases and J dropped 5; count of bases not matched to a gene: 7. The CDR3 runs to 13 residues. Germline V gene data show CDR1 as SEHNR and CDR2 as FQNEAQ (reference sequence). Written as DNA, the CDR3 is TGTGCCAGCAGACTCTGGGGGGGACACGAGCAGTACTTC. It is translated as CASRLWGGHEQYF.

Concerning this clone itself: The identical CDR3 is also encoded by other nucleotide sequences in the sample. V gene TRBV6-6 combines with J gene TRBJ2-7; D unresolved. The V gene's germline CDR1 is MNHNY and CDR2 SVGAGI (reference sequence). Trimming took off 2 bases at V and 0 bases at J, with 2 bases between the two ends. This CDR3 has 12 amino acids. CDR3 coding DNA: TGTGCCAGCAGTTACAGCTCCTACGAGCAGTACTTC. Protein: CASSYSSYEQYF.

On this clone itself: The germline gene is not matched at one end of the junction; a read error may be the cause. The chain is built from TRBV5-6 and TRBJ1-2; 8 nucleotides align to TRBD1. The length of the CDR3 is 12 residues. From germline, CDR1 is SGHDT and CDR2 YYEEEE. The CDR3 loop reads CASSLGQAGYTF. CDR3 in DNA: TGTGCCAGCAGTTTGGGACAGGCCGGCTACACCTTC.

The chain couples TRBV4-2 to TRBJ2-3, with D possibly being TRBD1 (5 bases). The V end lost 4 bases, the J end lost 6 bases, and 14 bases lay between the germline ends. Germline CDR1 LGHNA, CDR2 YNFKEQ. This CDR3 contains 14 residues. This chain's CDR3 is CASSPVTPGDTQYF. In DNA, the CDR3 is TGTGCCAGCAGCCCAGTGACGCCAGGGGATACGCAGTATTTT.